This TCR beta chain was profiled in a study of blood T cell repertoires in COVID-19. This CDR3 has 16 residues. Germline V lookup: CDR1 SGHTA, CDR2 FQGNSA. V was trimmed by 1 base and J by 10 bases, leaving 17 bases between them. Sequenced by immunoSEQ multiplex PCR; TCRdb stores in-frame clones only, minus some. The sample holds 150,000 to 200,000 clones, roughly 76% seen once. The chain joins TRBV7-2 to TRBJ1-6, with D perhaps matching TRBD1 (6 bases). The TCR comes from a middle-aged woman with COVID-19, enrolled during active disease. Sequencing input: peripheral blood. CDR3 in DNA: TGTGCCAGCAGCTTAGATGGGGGACAAATCCAATCACCCCTCCACTTT. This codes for CASSLDGGQIQSPLHF.